This TCR beta chain originates from a study of blood T cell repertoires in COVID-19. Produced via immunoSEQ multiplex PCR; TCRdb's table is partial and in-frame only. The sample holds approximately 190,000 clones, 70% to 90% seen once. The TCR sequence derives from a man older than 75 with acute or convalescent COVID-19. Sequenced sample: peripheral blood.

The CDR3 loop is CASSLPRKRGTYEQYV. The CDR3 DNA reads as TGTGCCAGCAGCTTACCGAGGAAGAGAGGGACCTACGAGCAGTACGTC. This sequence joins TRBV7-9 and TRBJ2-7; possibly TRBD2 for D (5 bases). The CDR3 loop spans 16 amino acids. V was clipped by 2 bases and J by 2 bases, with 16 bases between them. CDR1 SEHNR and CDR2 FQNEAQ come from the germline V gene (reference sequence).